These 25 T cell receptor beta chains came from one sample sequenced in a study of blood T cell repertoires in COVID-19. TCRdb keeps only in-frame clones here, not all; method: immunoSEQ multiplex PCR. The sample shows about 15,000 clones, over 75% of them seen only once. Material: peripheral blood. The receptors shown here come from a man in his sixties or seventies in a cohort sampled during active COVID-19.

The chain couples TRBV6-5 to TRBJ1-2, with TRBD1 identical over 7 bases. The J segment lost 4 bases and the V segment lost 7 bases, leaving 9 bases of the junction unmatched. The CDR3 length is 14 residues. From germline, CDR1 is MNHEY and CDR2 SVGAGI. CDR3 DNA: TGTGCCAGCACCCGCAGGGGGGCCGGCTATGGCTACACCTTC. This sequence encodes CASTRRGAGYGYTF.

This clone ranks as medium-sized. The chain carries TRBV5-4 and TRBJ2-6, with D perhaps matching TRBD1 (6 bases). The CDR3 extends over 16 amino acids. CDR1 is SGHNT, CDR2 YYREEE, per germline (reference sequence). Trimming shortened V by 4 bases and J by 0 bases, and 11 bases separated the two germline ends. CDR3 loop: CASSEGQPSGANVLTF. DNA of the CDR3: TGTGCCAGCAGCGAGGGACAACCCTCTGGGGCCAACGTCCTGACTTTC.

The chain combines TRBV3-1 (or the pseudogene TRBV3-2) with TRBJ2-3, with 8 bases lining up with TRBD1. The CDR3 loop spans 14 amino acids. Germline V gene sequence: CDR1 LGHDT, CDR2 YNNKEL (reference sequence). J was trimmed by 4 bases and V by 6 bases; bases with no gene match: 6. For the CDR3, the DNA is TGTGCCAGCAGTCGGGGACAGGTAGCAGATACGCAGTATTTT. The encoded protein is CASSRGQVADTQYF.

This clone was seen only once. V gene TRBV7-2 combines with J gene TRBJ2-1; maybe TRBD2 (5 bases). The ends were cut back, 5 bases at V and 4 bases at J, with 15 bases in the middle. The CDR3 is 15 residues long. CDR1 and CDR2 from the germline V gene are SGHTA and FQGNSA. The CDR3 here is CASSRMGGSYNEQFF. The CDR3, as DNA: TGTGCCAGCAGCCGGATGGGCGGGTCGTACAATGAGCAGTTCTTC.

The chain uses TRBV4-3 and TRBJ2-7, with 10 bases lining up with TRBD1. The length of the CDR3 is 20 residues. V lost 3 bases and J lost 2; bases outside the gene matches: 19. The germline CDR1 and CDR2 sequences are LGHNA and YSLEER. This chain's CDR3 is CASSHGTGVVPSASTYEQYF. The DNA of the CDR3 is TGCGCCAGCAGCCATGGGACAGGGGTAGTTCCTAGCGCTTCGACCTACGAGCAGTACTTC.

This sequence joins TRBV7-2 and TRBJ1-4, with D possibly matching TRBD1 (6 bases). Germline lookup yields CDR1 SGHTA and CDR2 FQGNSA. V lost 1 base and J lost 9, with 12 bases in between. The length of the CDR3 is 14 residues. CDR3 amino acids: CASSLGGQDKKLFF. CDR3 nucleotides: TGTGCCAGCAGCTTAGGGGGGCAAGATAAAAAACTGTTTTTT.

The chain recombines TRBV28 with TRBJ2-5; 9 positions match TRBD2. There are 15 residues in the CDR3. Germline V gene sequence: CDR1 MDHEN, CDR2 SYDVKM. V was pared by 3 bases and J by 1 base, with 3 bases of the junction left unmatched. The CDR3 reads CASSLSGRFQETQYF. The CDR3 DNA sequence: TGTGCCAGCAGTTTGAGCGGGAGGTTCCAAGAGACCCAGTACTTC.

The chain uses TRBV9 and TRBJ2-1; D might be TRBD1 (5 bases). The V end was cut by 0 bases, the J end by 4 bases, with 11 bases between. Per germline, CDR1 SGDLS and CDR2 YYNGEE. The CDR3 consists of 15 residues. CDR3: CASSVATGQYNEQFF. The CDR3 DNA reads as TGTGCCAGCAGCGTAGCTACCGGACAATACAATGAGCAGTTCTTC.

This chain joins TRBV4-3 and TRBJ1-2; D ambiguous. The CDR3 loop spans 14 amino acids. Between the trimmed V and J ends, which lost 0 bases and 8 bases, there was a span of 13 bases. The germline V gene encodes CDR1 LGHNA and CDR2 YSLEER. The CDR3 DNA sequence: TGCGCCAGCAGCCAAGAAAGAAGGTCAGGCGGCTACACCTTC. Amino acids: CASSQERRSGGYTF.

V gene TRBV3-1 (or the pseudogene TRBV3-2) combines with J gene TRBJ1-4; the D gene is possibly TRBD1 (6 bases). CDR3 size: 15 residues. Looked up from germline, CDR1 is LGHDT and CDR2 is YNNKEL (reference sequence). Trimming stripped 4 bases from V and 8 bases from J, with 17 bases between. The CDR3 is CASSPRGRGREKLFF. The DNA of the CDR3 is TGTGCCAGCAGCCCTCGTGGCAGGGGCCGGGAAAAACTGTTTTTT.

V is TRBV5-5 and J is TRBJ2-1; 7 bases align to TRBD2. Germline V gene sequence: CDR1 SGHKS, CDR2 YYEKEE (reference sequence). Trimming removed 4 bases from V and 10 bases from J; junction bases left unmatched: 2. This CDR3 is 11 amino acids long. This CDR3 reads CASSQTSEQFF. CDR3 sequence (DNA): TGTGCCAGCAGCCAGACTAGCGAGCAGTTCTTC. Based on the CDR3 plus reference TRBV5-5 and TRBJ2-1, the full variable domain is DAGVTQSPTHLIKTRGQQVTLRCSPISGHKSVSWYQQVLGQGPQFIFQYYEKEERGRGNFPDRFSARQFPNYSSELNVNALLLGDSALYLCASSQTSEQFFGPGTRLTVL.

The chain recombines TRBV25-1 with TRBJ2-1; D is unresolved. The V gene's germline CDR1 is MGHDK and CDR2 SYGVNS. This CDR3 is built from 13 residues. V lost 4 bases and J 6 bases, leaving 10 bases between the germline ends. DNA of the CDR3: TGTGCCAGCAGTGGCCCTATGAGCAATGAGCAGTTCTTC. Residues: CASSGPMSNEQFF.

The gene calls are TRBV7-8 and TRBJ2-1, with 8 bases lining up with TRBD2. This CDR3 region has 16 residues. Germline-derived CDR1 and CDR2 are SGHVS and FQNEAQ. The V gene end was trimmed by 4 bases and the J gene end by 8 bases; junction bases not matched to a gene: 13. CDR3 nucleotides: TGTGCCAGCAGCTCCCGCGGTCGCGGGAGGACAGATGAGCAGTTCTTC. It translates to CASSSRGRGRTDEQFF.

V usage is TRBV5-1 and J usage is TRBJ2-7; D unresolved. The germline gives CDR1 SGHRS, CDR2 YFSETQ. This CDR3 contains 14 residues. V lost 0 bases, J lost 2 bases, and 9 bases lay in between. CDR3 residues: CASSLDRSAYEQYF. The CDR3 nucleotides are TGCGCCAGCAGCTTGGACCGATCAGCCTACGAGCAGTACTTC.

V gene TRBV21-1 combines with J gene TRBJ2-7; the table calls TRBD2, which could not be checked here. TRBV21-1 is reported as a pseudogene. The CDR3 has 16 residues. CDR3 in amino acids: CASSKRVGALSGEQYF. The DNA of the CDR3 is TGTGCCAGCAGCAAAAGGGTGGGAGCGCTATCGGGAGAGCAGTACTTC.

This clone was found a few times. The chain has TRBV24-1 and TRBJ2-3, with 7 bases lining up with TRBD2. This CDR3 comprises 15 residues. In germline, CDR1 is KGHDR, CDR2 SFDVKD. The ends lost 5 bases at V and 2 bases at J; junction bases unmatched: 6. CDR3 amino acids: CATSGSGTTTDTQYF. For the CDR3, the DNA is TGTGCCACCAGTGGAAGCGGGACTACCACAGATACGCAGTATTTT.

The chain joins TRBV7-9 to TRBJ2-5; 11 bases are a match to TRBD2. The ends lost 5 bases at V and 5 bases at J; junction bases unmatched: 7. The CDR3 has 15 residues. Germline V lookup: CDR1 SEHNR, CDR2 FQNEAQ (reference sequence). This chain's CDR3 is CASSPMGLAEETQYF. CDR3 DNA: TGTGCCAGCAGCCCGATGGGACTAGCGGAGGAGACCCAGTACTTC.

This clone was observed a handful of times. The V and J genes are TRBV7-9 and TRBJ2-5; weak D call: TRBD1 (6 bases). Trimming removed 7 bases from V and 5 bases from J, with 11 bases in between. CDR3 size: 12 residues. CDR1 is SEHNR, CDR2 FQNEAQ, per germline (reference sequence). CDR3 coding DNA: TGTGCCAGCACAGGGGTCGTCGAGACCCAGTACTTC. As protein: CASTGVVETQYF. Full variable domain (remainder filled in from reference TRBV7-9 and TRBJ2-5): DTGVSQNPRHKITKRGQNVTFRCDPISEHNRLYWYRQTLGQGPEFLTYFQNEAQLEKSRLLSDRFSAERPKGSFSTLEIQRTEQGDSAMYLCASTGVVETQYFGPGTRLLVL.

V usage is TRBV27 and J usage is TRBJ2-4, with D possibly TRBD1 on 6 matching bases. This CDR3 has 14 residues. Germline V gene data show CDR1 as MNHEY and CDR2 as SMNVEV (reference sequence). The V and J ends lost 6 bases and 7 bases respectively, with 16 bases between them. The CDR3 bases are TGTGCCAGCAGGAACACCGGGACATATAACATTCAGTACTTC. Translation gives CASRNTGTYNIQYF.

The chain is built from TRBV4-2 and TRBJ2-3, with 8 bases lining up with TRBD1. V was clipped by 2 bases and J by 4 bases; unmatched bases: 5. Germline CDR1 is LGHNA and CDR2 is YNFKEQ. The CDR3 length is 15 residues. In DNA form, the CDR3 reads TGTGCCAGCAGCCAACAGGGGGCTCCCCCAGATACGCAGTATTTT. Translated, it gives CASSQQGAPPDTQYF.

The chain employs TRBV2 and TRBJ2-5, with D perhaps TRBD1 (6 bases). The V end was cut by 7 bases, the J end by 5 bases, with 14 bases between. Germline values: CDR1 SNHLY, CDR2 FYNNEI. There are 13 residues in the CDR3. CDR3 amino acids: CASNQGLGETQYF. The CDR3 bases are TGTGCCAGCAATCAGGGGTTAGGGGAGACCCAGTACTTC.

In nucleotides, the CDR3 is TGCGCCAGCAGCCCACAGTTACGAGAGGAGCAGTACTTC. Protein: CASSPQLREEQYF. The V and J genes are TRBV5-1 and TRBJ2-7; no reliable D call. Germline values: CDR1 SGHRS, CDR2 YFSETQ. This CDR3 spans 13 amino acids. V shed 4 bases and J shed 7 bases, with 15 bases lying between them.

The CDR3 nucleotides are TGTGCCAGCTCACCGGGGCTAGGTCCATCGGATGAGCAGTTCTTC. Protein: CASSPGLGPSDEQFF. The J gene is TRBJ2-1, the V gene TRBV18, with a possible D match to TRBD1 (5 bases). The CDR3 covers 15 residues. In germline, CDR1 is KGHSH, CDR2 LQKENI. The germline V and J ends were trimmed by 3 bases and 8 bases, with 17 bases remaining between them.

This clone was seen just once. V and J are TRBV6-5 and TRBJ1-4; tentatively, D is TRBD1 (6 bases). V shed 6 bases and J shed 8 bases, with 10 bases lying between them. From germline, CDR1 is MNHEY and CDR2 SVGAGI. The CDR3 is 12 amino acids. The CDR3 DNA sequence: TGTGCCAGCAGGGCAGGGGACGAAAAACTGTTTTTT. Translating gives CASRAGDEKLFF.

The V and J genes are TRBV28 and TRBJ1-5; perhaps TRBD1 as D (6 bases). V lost 3 bases to trimming and J lost 3 bases, with 15 bases between them. Germline CDR1 is MDHEN and CDR2 is SYDVKM. This CDR3 spans 16 amino acids. In DNA, the CDR3 is TGTGCCAGCAGTTTCAGACAGGTCGGGTTCAATCAGCCCCAGCATTTT. Protein product: CASSFRQVGFNQPQHF.